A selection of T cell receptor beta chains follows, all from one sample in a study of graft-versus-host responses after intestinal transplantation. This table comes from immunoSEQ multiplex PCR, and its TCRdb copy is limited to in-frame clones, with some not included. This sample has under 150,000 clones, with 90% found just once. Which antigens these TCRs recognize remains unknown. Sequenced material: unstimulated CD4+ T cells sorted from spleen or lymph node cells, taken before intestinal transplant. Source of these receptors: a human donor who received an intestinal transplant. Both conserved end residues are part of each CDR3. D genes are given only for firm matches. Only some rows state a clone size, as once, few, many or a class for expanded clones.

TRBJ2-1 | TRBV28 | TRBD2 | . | TGTGCAGCGGGGCCCCTCTATAATGAGCAGTTCTTC | CAAGPLYNEQFF
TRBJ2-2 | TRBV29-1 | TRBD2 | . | TGCAGCGTTGTAAGCGGGGGGGCTCCCACCGGGGAGCTGTTTTTT | CSVVSGGAPTGELFF
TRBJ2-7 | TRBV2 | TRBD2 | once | TGTGCCAGCAGTTGGACTAGCGGGGGCCTCTACGAGCAGTACTTC | CASSWTSGGLYEQYF
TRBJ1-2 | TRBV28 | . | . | TGTGCCAGCACGATCCAGTCTGATGGCTACACCTTC | CASTIQSDGYTF
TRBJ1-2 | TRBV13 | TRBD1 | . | TGTGCCAGCAGCTACCAGACAGGGGGCGACTATGGCTACACCTTC | CASSYQTGGDYGYTF
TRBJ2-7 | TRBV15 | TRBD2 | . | TGTGCCACCAGCAGGCGGACTAGCGGGACCTACGAGCAGTACTTC | CATSRRTSGTYEQYF
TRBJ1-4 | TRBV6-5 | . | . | TGTGCCAGCAGTTCCGACAGGCTTAATAATGAAAAACTGTTTTTT | CASSSDRLNNEKLFF
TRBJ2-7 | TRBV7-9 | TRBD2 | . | TGTGCCAGCAGGGTATTGGGAGGGAGCTCCTACGAGCAGTACTTC | CASRVLGGSSYEQYF
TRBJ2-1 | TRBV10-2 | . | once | TGCGCCAGTTCGCCGGGGAGCTCCTACAATGAGCAGTTCTTC | CASSPGSSYNEQFF
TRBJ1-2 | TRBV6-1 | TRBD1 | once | TGTGCCAGCAGTGACAGGGGGCCTAACTATGGCTACACCTTC | CASSDRGPNYGYTF
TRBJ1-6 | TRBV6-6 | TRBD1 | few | TGTGCCAGCAGTTGGGACAGGGGGAATTCACCCCTCCACTTT | CASSWDRGNSPLHF
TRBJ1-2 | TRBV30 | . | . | TGTGCCTGCCCCCAGGGTTCTGTTGGCTACACCTTC | CACPQGSVGYTF
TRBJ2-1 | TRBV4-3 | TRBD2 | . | TGCGCCAGCAGCCCTCGGACTAGCGGGGGCCTCAGTTACAATGAGCAGTTCTTC | CASSPRTSGGLSYNEQFF
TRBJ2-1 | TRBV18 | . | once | TGTGCCAGCTCACCCCAAGGGGCGGGGATATCCAATGAGCAGTTCTTC | CASSPQGAGISNEQFF
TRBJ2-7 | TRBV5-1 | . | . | TGCGCCAGCAGCTTGTCCTGGGACTGGAGGCAGTTGATTACCTACGAGCAGTACTTC | CASSLSWDWRQLITYEQYF
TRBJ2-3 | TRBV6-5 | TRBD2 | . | TGTGCCAGCAGGAGGACTAGCGGCACAGATACGCAGTATTTT | CASRRTSGTDTQYF
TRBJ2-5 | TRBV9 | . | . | TGTGCCAGCAATTTCGGTGGGGGGGAGACCCAGTACTTC | CASNFGGGETQYF
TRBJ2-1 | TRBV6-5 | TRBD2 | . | TGTGCCAGCAGTTACTCTTGGACTAGGAATGAGCAGTTCTTC | CASSYSWTRNEQFF
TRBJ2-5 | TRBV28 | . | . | TGTGCCAGCAGTCAAAGATGGGGCCAGGGAGAGACCCAGTACTTC | CASSQRWGQGETQYF
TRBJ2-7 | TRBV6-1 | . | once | TGTGCCAGCACCCTCACGGGACTTTCCTACGAGCAGTACTTC | CASTLTGLSYEQYF
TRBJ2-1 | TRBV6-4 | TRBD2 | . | TGTGCCAGCAGCCCAGTCCCCCTGGGCGGGAGTTCCTACAATGAGCAGTTCTTC | CASSPVPLGGSSYNEQFF
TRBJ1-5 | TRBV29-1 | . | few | TGCAGCGGAAGTATGGGGGGAAATCAGCCCCAGCATTTT | CSGSMGGNQPQHF
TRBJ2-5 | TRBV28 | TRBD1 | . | TGTGCCAGCAGTTTAAGGACAGGGGGCGTTCGAGAGACCCAGTACTTC | CASSLRTGGVRETQYF
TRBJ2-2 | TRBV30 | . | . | TGTGCCTGGAGTGTAGAACCGGCGAACACCGGGGAGCTGTTTTTT | CAWSVEPANTGELFF
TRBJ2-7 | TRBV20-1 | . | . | TGCAGTGTTGTAGTTCCCCGTCGGCAGTACTTC | CSVVVPRRQYF
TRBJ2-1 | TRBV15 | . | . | TGTGCCACCAGCAGAGAAGGGGTTAGGAATGAGCAGTTCTTC | CATSREGVRNEQFF
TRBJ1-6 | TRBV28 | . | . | TGTGCCAGCCGCGACCCGGGACAACATTCACCCCTCCACTTT | CASRDPGQHSPLHF
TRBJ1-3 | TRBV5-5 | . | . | TGTGCCAGCAGCTTCACCAGGAACACCATATATTTT | CASSFTRNTIYF
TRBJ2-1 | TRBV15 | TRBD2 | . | TGTGCCACCAGCCCAACTCTGGGACTAGCCTCGAATGAGCAGTTCTTC | CATSPTLGLASNEQFF
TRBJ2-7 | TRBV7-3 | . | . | TGTGCCAGCAGCTTCGGCCACAGGGACTACGAGCAGTACTTC | CASSFGHRDYEQYF
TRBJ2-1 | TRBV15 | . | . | TGTGCCACCAGCCGCCGGGGACATGGGGCCGATGAGCAGTTCTTC | CATSRRGHGADEQFF
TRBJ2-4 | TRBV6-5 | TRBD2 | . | TGTGCCAGCAGCCGACTAGCGGTAGCCAAAAACATTCAGTACTTC | CASSRLAVAKNIQYF
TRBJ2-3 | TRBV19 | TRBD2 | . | TGTGCCAGTAGTATTCGACTAGCGGGGGGACGACGCACAGATACGCAGTATTTT | CASSIRLAGGRRTDTQYF
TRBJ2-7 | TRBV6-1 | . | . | TGTGCCAGCAGTGATGGGGGAGTGGCCCAGGGGGAGCAGTACTTC | CASSDGGVAQGEQYF
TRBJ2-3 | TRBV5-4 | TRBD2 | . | TGTGCCAGCAGCTTACTAACCCTCACTAGCGTCGATACGCAGTATTTT | CASSLLTLTSVDTQYF
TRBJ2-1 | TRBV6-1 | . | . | TGTGCCAGCAATATAGCGGAGAGCTCCTACAATGAGCAGTTCTTC | CASNIAESSYNEQFF
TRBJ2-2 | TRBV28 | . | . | TGTGCCAGCAGCGGCGGGGAGCTGTTTTTT | CASSGGELFF
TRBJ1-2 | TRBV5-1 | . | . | TGCGCCAGCAGCCCCGAGGCCCTCTATGGCTACACCTTC | CASSPEALYGYTF
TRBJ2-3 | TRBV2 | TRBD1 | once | TGTGCCAGCAGTCGACAGGGGAGGAGCACAGATACGCAGTATTTT | CASSRQGRSTDTQYF
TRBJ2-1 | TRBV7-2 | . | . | TGTGCCAGCAGCTTAGGAAGGAGGGCGGGCAATGAGCAGTTCTTC | CASSLGRRAGNEQFF
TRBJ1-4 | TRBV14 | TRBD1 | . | TGTGCCAGCAGCCACGGGACAGGGGGCTCTGAAAAACTGTTTTTT | CASSHGTGGSEKLFF
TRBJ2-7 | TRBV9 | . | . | TGTGCCAGCAGCGTAGAAGGGAGTTACTACGAGCAGTACTTC | CASSVEGSYYEQYF